A selection of T cell receptor beta chains follows, all from one sample in a study of T cell responses to AZD1222 COVID-19 vaccine. Some clones are missing from TCRdb's copy, which holds only in-frame ones; the method was immunoSEQ multiplex PCR. The sample includes roughly 140,000 clones, around 88% of them seen just once. The starting material was peripheral blood, obtained on day 0 of AZD1222 vaccination. These receptors were collected from an adult in good health. Both conserved end residues are part of each CDR3. The D gene is left open where the match is weak. Clone size is given for some rows only: seen once, a few or many times, or a class if the clone is expanded.

D gene: -; J gene: TRBJ2-7; V gene: TRBV19; clone size: few; CDR3 protein: CASSIDREGAVYEQYF; CDR3 DNA: TGTGCCAGTAGTATAGATCGGGAAGGGGCTGTCTACGAGCAGTACTTC
D gene: -; J gene: TRBJ2-3; V gene: TRBV10-3; clone size: -; CDR3 protein: CAISESGRGREDTQYF; CDR3 DNA: TGTGCCATCAGTGAGTCAGGGAGGGGGCGGGAAGATACGCAGTATTTT
D gene: -; J gene: TRBJ1-5; V gene: TRBV12-3/TRBV12-4; clone size: -; CDR3 protein: CASSSDSHQPQHF; CDR3 DNA: TGTGCCAGCAGTTCGGACAGTCATCAGCCCCAGCATTTT
D gene: -; J gene: TRBJ2-3; V gene: TRBV6-4; clone size: -; CDR3 protein: CASSDSTGTDTQYF; CDR3 DNA: TGTGCCAGCAGTGACTCGACAGGCACAGATACGCAGTATTTT
D gene: -; J gene: TRBJ1-2; V gene: TRBV12-3/TRBV12-4; clone size: -; CDR3 protein: CASSFGGNGYTF; CDR3 DNA: TGTGCCAGCAGTTTCGGGGGGAATGGCTACACCTTC
D gene: -; J gene: TRBJ1-5; V gene: TRBV4-1; clone size: -; CDR3 protein: CASSQVGGRDQPQHF; CDR3 DNA: TGCGCCAGCAGCCAAGTTGGGGGGCGCGATCAGCCCCAGCATTTT
D gene: TRBD1; J gene: TRBJ1-4; V gene: TRBV5-4; clone size: once; CDR3 protein: CASSPRQGDNEKLFF; CDR3 DNA: TGTGCCAGCAGCCCACGACAGGGGGATAATGAAAAACTGTTTTTT
D gene: TRBD1; J gene: TRBJ1-2; V gene: TRBV27; clone size: -; CDR3 protein: CASSEAQGQFYGYTF; CDR3 DNA: TGTGCCAGCAGTGAGGCCCAGGGACAGTTCTATGGCTACACCTTC
D gene: -; J gene: TRBJ1-2; V gene: TRBV19; clone size: -; CDR3 protein: CASSDVGGYGYTF; CDR3 DNA: TGTGCCAGTAGTGATGTGGGTGGCTATGGCTACACCTTC
D gene: -; J gene: TRBJ1-4; V gene: TRBV7-2; clone size: -; CDR3 protein: CASSLVYKSGPAEKLFF; CDR3 DNA: TGTGCCAGCAGCTTAGTTTACAAATCAGGACCCGCCGAAAAACTGTTTTTT
D gene: -; J gene: TRBJ1-2; V gene: TRBV7-2; clone size: -; CDR3 protein: CASSPLVRGSGYTF; CDR3 DNA: TGTGCCAGCAGCCCCCTTGTGAGAGGTAGTGGCTACACCTTC
D gene: -; J gene: TRBJ1-2; V gene: TRBV18; clone size: few; CDR3 protein: CASSPGDYGYTF; CDR3 DNA: TGTGCCAGCTCACCTGGCGATTATGGCTACACCTTC
D gene: -; J gene: TRBJ2-7; V gene: TRBV20-1; clone size: -; CDR3 protein: CSATQGYEQYF; CDR3 DNA: TGCAGTGCTACACAGGGCTACGAGCAGTACTTC
D gene: TRBD2; J gene: TRBJ2-7; V gene: TRBV5-6; clone size: -; CDR3 protein: CASSSWTSSYEQYF; CDR3 DNA: TGTGCCAGCAGCTCGTGGACTAGCTCCTACGAGCAGTACTTC
D gene: -; J gene: TRBJ2-3; V gene: TRBV14; clone size: -; CDR3 protein: CASSQDIRVAQYF; CDR3 DNA: TGTGCCAGCAGCCAAGACATCCGAGTTGCGCAGTATTTT
D gene: -; J gene: TRBJ1-6; V gene: TRBV6-5; clone size: -; CDR3 protein: CASSYGWGRTNSPLHF; CDR3 DNA: TGTGCCAGCAGTTACGGTTGGGGTAGGACTAATTCACCCCTCCACTTT
D gene: -; J gene: TRBJ2-1; V gene: TRBV27; clone size: -; CDR3 protein: CASSFSSYNEQFF; CDR3 DNA: TGTGCCAGCAGTTTCAGCTCCTACAATGAGCAGTTCTTC
D gene: TRBD1; J gene: TRBJ1-6; V gene: TRBV7-9; clone size: -; CDR3 protein: CASAPSQGTGPLDSPLHF; CDR3 DNA: TGTGCCAGCGCTCCCTCGCAGGGGACAGGTCCCTTAGATTCACCCCTCCACTTT
D gene: -; J gene: TRBJ2-3; V gene: TRBV18; clone size: -; CDR3 protein: CASSPETASTDTQYF; CDR3 DNA: TGTGCCAGCTCACCAGAGACAGCTAGCACAGATACGCAGTATTTT
D gene: TRBD1; J gene: TRBJ1-1; V gene: TRBV11-2; clone size: once; CDR3 protein: CASSPGDSRGTEAFF; CDR3 DNA: TGTGCCAGCAGTCCCGGGGACAGTCGAGGGACTGAAGCTTTCTTT
D gene: -; J gene: TRBJ2-7; V gene: TRBV5-1; clone size: -; CDR3 protein: CASRWGSDSSSYEQYF; CDR3 DNA: TGCGCCAGCAGATGGGGGAGCGACTCCAGCTCCTACGAGCAGTACTTC
D gene: -; J gene: TRBJ2-3; V gene: TRBV28; clone size: -; CDR3 protein: CASYGAGKSDTQYF; CDR3 DNA: TGTGCCAGCTACGGGGCAGGGAAGTCAGATACGCAGTATTTT
D gene: TRBD2; J gene: TRBJ2-1; V gene: TRBV6-4; clone size: -; CDR3 protein: CASSDSGDVQVNEQFF; CDR3 DNA: TGTGCCAGCAGTGATAGCGGGGACGTCCAGGTAAATGAGCAGTTCTTC
D gene: TRBD1; J gene: TRBJ2-7; V gene: TRBV3-1/TRBV3-2; clone size: -; CDR3 protein: CASSQGQGYEQYF; CDR3 DNA: TGTGCCAGCAGCCAGGGACAGGGCTACGAGCAGTACTTC
D gene: -; J gene: TRBJ1-1; V gene: TRBV3-1/TRBV3-2; clone size: -; CDR3 protein: CASSQRQQGNTEAFF; CDR3 DNA: TGTGCCAGCAGCCAACGCCAACAGGGGAACACTGAAGCTTTCTTT
D gene: -; J gene: TRBJ2-7; V gene: TRBV19; clone size: -; CDR3 protein: CASTGWRGEQYF; CDR3 DNA: TGTGCCAGTACCGGATGGAGGGGCGAGCAGTACTTC